This note documents a single T cell receptor (beta chain) sequence. This clonotype was seen once. Its binding antigen is unknown. Per-nucleotide qualities are absent, and no much larger clonotype sits a single base away. Single-read evidence is weak. This entry belongs to a study of low-dose radiotherapy and immunotherapy resistance in tumors (dated by TCRdb to 2021 to 2024). A note on the overall study: In Cohort 1, each fraction delivered 0.5 Gy every 2 weeks, and the prescribed total PTV dose was 6.5 Gy. Cyclophosphamide 200 mg/m2 was administered intravenously every two weeks, one day before each radiation and immunotherapy administration. Patients in Cohort 2 were given 1 Gy per fraction every two weeks, for a total of 13 Gy across 26 weeks. Starting on cycle 1 day 1, patients took 300 mg of aspirin by mouth once daily for four cycles. Eight patients were included in the translational analysis, namely three from the first dose cohort plus the first five from the second dose cohort. Nivolumab was administered intravenously as a 240 mg flat dose every two weeks, and ipilimumab was administered intravenously at 1 mg/kg every six weeks. The trial did not randomize participants into treatment groups.

The germline V gene encodes CDR1 MNHNS and CDR2 SASEGT. The V end loses 7 bases and the J end loses 4 bases, and a stretch of 11 bases separates them. The CDR3 holds 13 amino acids from the cysteine to the phenylalanine. CDR3 DNA is the only sequence kept; it has 39 bases, read in frame from the first base. To make first-strand cDNA, Superscript III was used along with a set of TRAV- and TRBV-specific primers so that both the TCRalpha and TCRbeta chains were covered. TCRs were amplified for about 18 PCR cycles with Phusion, using a constant-region primer paired with the adapter attached to the V primers. Isolated mRNA was amplified with the MessageAmp II aRNA Amplification Kit, using a roughly 15-hour in vitro transcription at 37°C. The Dynabeads mRNA DIRECT Purification Kit was used to isolate mRNA for TCR sequencing. Indexed Illumina adapters were added in a second roughly 25-cycle Phusion PCR, and the resulting products were purified with AMPure XP beads. For the original study's pipeline: Custom Perl scripts pooled TCR sequences encoding the same protein, removed out-of-frame sequences and computed each clonotype's abundance. TCR sequences supported by only a single read were excluded from analysis. The metrics used to describe the repertoires included Shannon entropy, Gini index, clonality, richness, and the frequency of TCRs shared between repertoires. TCRdb trimmed the raw reads at Q25, called clones with MiXCR and kept productive beta chains. When rows share a CDR3 protein, they turn into one entry using the most common DNA and genes. TCRdb's processing, not the authors', yielded these V and J calls. Across this sample there are thousands of distinct CDR3 sequences, with approximately 57% seen only once. The biggest ten clones account for 9.5% to 15% of the sample.

Donors were enrolled in RACIN, a single-arm phase I dose-escalation trial combining nivolumab, ipilimumab, aspirin, low-dose cyclophosphamide and low-dose radiotherapy. Patients were eligible if they had advanced solid tumors that were TIL-negative. The rearranged chain carries TRBV6-1 and TRBJ1-5; the D gene is possibly TRBD1, with 5 bases matching. The TCR comes from a human donor with advanced metastatic prostate, ovarian, gallbladder or colorectal cancer (not recorded which). This table probably holds off-target reads from a library built for another chain. The CDR3: CASTRDGNQPQHF. The DNA is TGTGCCAGCACCAGGGACGGGAATCAGCCCCAGCATTTT.